Sequencing of this T cell receptor beta chain was carried out in a study of blood T cells in healthy people across ages. Overall study results and limits: Naive T cell percentage strongly correlated with TCR beta diversity.

To note about this clonotype: Its antigen remains unknown.

This CDR3 comprises 16 residues. V shed 0 bases, J shed 13 bases, and the junction held 10 bases outside the gene matches. CDR1 is SGDLS and CDR2 is YYNGEE in the germline V gene. A second roughly 6 to 12 cycle PCR used barcoded and J-beta primers. From the 5' RACE reads, TCRdb called clonotypes with MiXCR, one entry per CDR3 protein. The sample carries approximately 1.5 million distinct CDR3 sequences, 30% to 40% recorded once. Sequenced input: blood. This chain links TRBV9 with TRBJ2-4; TRBD2 matches at 13 bases. This receptor was obtained from a woman in her twenties or thirties in good health. CDR3 loop: CASSVEGTSGAVEQYF. The DNA of the CDR3 is TGTGCCAGCAGCGTAGAAGGGACTAGCGGGGCTGTTGAGCAGTACTTC.